The 31 T cell receptor beta chains reported below all come from one sample, sequenced in a study of Graves' ophthalmopathy and Graves' hyperthyroidism. RNA served as the template for amplifying TCR beta CDR3 regions. The authors performed first-round RT-PCR with HTBI primers and then a second-round multiplex PCR. One entry per CDR3 protein, called by TCRdb with MiXCR from the multiplex PCR reads. Counted here are almost 750,000 distinct CDR3 sequences, 35% to 50% occurring once; the ten biggest clones make up approximately 43%. Input material: peripheral blood. These receptors were taken from an adult man with Graves' ophthalmopathy.

This clonotype has only a few counts. The genes are TRBV4-3 and TRBJ1-1; D is ambiguous. The CDR3 is 13 amino acids. Per the germline V gene, CDR1 is LGHNA and CDR2 is YSLEER. V was shortened by 6 bases and J by 1 base, with 9 bases between the two germline ends. The CDR3 region is CASRRAENTEAFF. In nucleotides, the CDR3 is TGCGCCAGCAGGAGGGCCGAGAACACTGAAGCTTTCTTT.

This clonotype has ten or more counts. V gene TRBV2 combines with J gene TRBJ1-6; tentative D call: TRBD1 (5 bases). V dropped 4 bases and J dropped 5 bases, with 12 bases sitting between them. This CDR3 contains 15 residues. Germline CDR1 is SNHLY and CDR2 is FYNNEI. CDR3 sequence (DNA): TGTGCCAGCAGTGGGCCGGGACTGAATAATTCACCCCTCCACTTT. It is translated as CASSGPGLNNSPLHF.

The chain couples TRBV15 to TRBJ1-4; 12 bases fit TRBD1. V gave up 5 bases and J gave up 7 bases; unmatched junction bases: 2. The germline gives CDR1 LNHNV, CDR2 YYDKDF (reference sequence). CDR3 size: 14 residues. DNA for the CDR3: TGTGCCACCAGCGGGGACAGGGGGCGTGAAAAACTGTTTTTT. Translating it yields CATSGDRGREKLFF. The whole variable domain, filled in from reference TRBV15 and TRBJ1-4, reads DAMVIQNPRYQVTQFGKPVTLSCSQTLNHNVMYWYQQKSSQAPKLLFHYYDKDFNNEADTPDNFQSRRPNTSFCFLDIRSPGLGDTAMYLCATSGDRGREKLFFGSGTQLSVL.

This clonotype was detected ten times or more. The chain joins TRBV2 to TRBJ2-2, with 11 bases that match TRBD2. The length of the CDR3 is 15 residues. The germline V gene encodes CDR1 SNHLY and CDR2 FYNNEI. Losses at the gene ends were 5 bases for V and 14 bases for J; bases not matched to a gene: 13. The CDR3: CASSPTSGGFIELFF. In DNA form, the CDR3 reads TGTGCCAGCAGTCCCACTAGCGGGGGATTTATCGAACTGTTTTTT.

This clonotype appeared many times. The rearrangement joins TRBV13 to TRBJ1-4; tentative D call: TRBD1 (6 bases). The V end was cut by 4 bases, the J end by 10 bases, with 13 bases between. The CDR3 covers 13 residues. Germline CDR1 and CDR2: PRHDT and FYEKMQ (reference sequence). The CDR3 spells CASSSGQGGKLFF. The CDR3 DNA reads TGTGCCAGCAGCTCGGGACAAGGCGGAAAACTGTTTTTT.

The chain carries TRBV25-1 and TRBJ1-1; D ambiguous. With 6 bases removed from V and 6 bases from J, the gap between germline ends came to 14 bases. This CDR3 has 13 amino acids. Looked up from germline, CDR1 is MGHDK and CDR2 is SYGVNS. CDR3 sequence reads: CASSQMVEAEAFF. The CDR3 DNA reads TGTGCCAGCAGCCAAATGGTGGAGGCTGAAGCTTTCTTT.

This chain connects TRBV6-1 to TRBJ2-3; 7 positions agree with TRBD2. The CDR3 has 15 residues. Germline CDR1 reads MNHNS; CDR2 reads SASEGT. Trimming took 0 bases from V and 0 from J; bases not matched to a gene: 0. The DNA for the CDR3 is TGTGCCAGCAGTGAAGCTAGCGGGAGCACAGATACGCAGTATTTT. Translating it yields CASSEASGSTDTQYF.

The chain joins TRBV12-3 or TRBV12-4 to TRBJ1-1; TRBD1 might be the D (5 bases). This CDR3 region has 12 residues. This CDR3 is CASGFRVTEAFF. Here the CDR3 DNA reads TGTGCTAGTGGTTTCAGGGTAACTGAAGCTTTCTTT.

The chain employs TRBV7-2 and TRBJ2-7; D possibly corresponds to TRBD2 (5 bases). The length of the CDR3 is 13 residues. Germline V gives CDR1 SGHTA, CDR2 FQGNSA. With 6 bases removed from V and 2 bases from J, the gap between germline ends came to 11 bases. CDR3 in amino acids: CASSLRVPYEQYF. CDR3 nucleotide sequence: TGTGCCAGCAGTCTGAGGGTTCCCTACGAGCAGTACTTC.

As to this clonotype: The CDR3 does not close with the conserved phenylalanine or tryptophan, likely indicating a read error. Because the CDR3's place on the DNA is in doubt, the DNA is left out and the CDR3 is given as listed by TCRdb. CDR3 loop: CASSESTEGTVSL. V and J are TRBV7-2 and TRBJ2-5; TRBD1, the table's D call, was not compared with the DNA. The CDR3 numbers 13 amino acids, ends counted. From germline, CDR1 is SGHTA and CDR2 FQGNSA.

Worth noting for this clonotype: Likely a read error: the CDR3 ends without its conserved phenylalanine or tryptophan. No DNA is shown, since the ends of the CDR3 on it are uncertain; the CDR3 is the one TCRdb lists. This chain uses TRBV29-1 with TRBJ1-5; the table's TRBD1 call for D was not verified on the DNA. From its first to its last residue, the CDR3 has 15 amino acids. The germline V gene has CDR1 SQVTM and CDR2 ANQGSEA. The CDR3 reads CSVEGQGTAISPSMV.

The CDR3 loop reads CASSLGGTPQGETQYF. The DNA for the CDR3 is TGTGCCAGCAGCTTGGGGGGGACCCCACAAGGGGAGACCCAGTACTTC. The chain combines TRBV5-4 with TRBJ2-5; TRBD1 or TRBD2 may be the D gene (5 bases each). V was trimmed by 0 bases and J by 5 bases, leaving 17 bases between them. This CDR3 has 16 residues. Germline-derived CDR1 and CDR2 are SGHNT and YYREEE (reference sequence).

The chain links TRBV19 to TRBJ2-7, with D unclear. Germline V gene sequence: CDR1 LNHDA, CDR2 SQIVND (reference sequence). V was cut by 1 base and J by 1 base, with 11 bases left in between. The CDR3 covers 15 residues. CDR3 bases: TGTGCCAGTAGTATAGCTAGGGCAGCATCCTACGAGCAGTACTTC. Translation gives CASSIARAASYEQYF.

This clonotype has more than one count but fewer than ten. CDR3 in DNA: TGTGCCAGCAGCTTAGATACAGCTAGTGAAGCTTTCTTT. Amino acids: CASSLDTASEAFF. The chain employs TRBV11-2 and TRBJ1-1; D is uncertain. Trimming pared 0 bases from V and 7 bases from J, leaving 9 bases between. This CDR3 has 13 amino acids. Germline values: CDR1 SGHAT, CDR2 FQNNGV.

The chain is built from TRBV11-2 and TRBJ1-1; D may be TRBD1 (6 bases). Trimming cost V 1 base and J 5 bases, with 11 bases left between them. The length of the CDR3 is 14 residues. The germline V gene has CDR1 SGHAT and CDR2 FQNNGV. The CDR3 region is CASSLGRGVTEAFF. For the CDR3, the DNA is TGTGCCAGCAGCTTAGGAAGGGGGGTTACTGAAGCTTTCTTT.

This clonotype was seen once. V usage is TRBV27 and J usage is TRBJ1-2; D may be TRBD1 (6 bases). V lost 2 bases and J 0 bases, leaving 10 bases between the germline ends. This CDR3 has 15 residues. Germline V gene data show CDR1 as MNHEY and CDR2 as SMNVEV (reference sequence). The chain's CDR3 is CASSLKAGANYGYTF. In DNA, the CDR3 is TGTGCCAGCAGTTTAAAGGCAGGGGCTAACTATGGCTACACCTTC.

V and J are TRBV20-1 and TRBJ1-4, with D possibly matching TRBD1 (5 bases). From germline, CDR1 is DFQATT and CDR2 SNEGSKA (reference sequence). The CDR3 contains 15 residues. The V gene lost 0 bases and the J gene lost 6 bases, with 14 bases spanning the gap. CDR3 sequence (DNA): TGCAGTGCTAGAGATCCTCGGCAGGGTGATGAAAAACTGTTTTTT. Its translation: CSARDPRQGDEKLFF.

This clonotype was observed a handful of times. This chain joins TRBV6-6 and TRBJ1-2, with a tentative D call TRBD1 (5 bases). Deletions cut 4 bases from V and 1 base from J, with 13 bases between. In germline, CDR1 is MNHNY, CDR2 SVGAGI (reference sequence). The CDR3 spans 15 residues. The CDR3 region has the DNA TGTGCCAGCAGTTCATCTCGACAGATTAACTATGGCTACACCTTC. Translation gives CASSSSRQINYGYTF.

This chain uses TRBV25-1 with TRBJ2-2, with TRBD2 matching 11 bases. CDR3 length: 16 residues. Germline assignment: CDR1 MGHDK and CDR2 SYGVNS. V was pared by 7 bases and J by 6 bases, with 10 bases of the junction left unmatched. For the CDR3, the DNA is TGTGCCAGCACCCCACTAGCGGGAGAGCGGGCCGGGGAGCTGTTTTTT. Translated: CASTPLAGERAGELFF. The full variable domain, in which reference TRBV25-1 and TRBJ2-2 provide the parts outside the CDR3, is EADIYQTPRYLVIGTGKKITLECSQTMGHDKMYWYQQDPGMELHLIHYSYGVNSTEKGDLSSESTVSRIRTEHFPLTLESARPSHTSQYLCASTPLAGERAGELFFGEGSRLTVL.

A note on this clonotype: An end of the junction differs from the germline gene, which may be a read error. The chain combines TRBV24-1 with TRBJ1-5, with no clear D. The CDR3 length is 15 residues. The germline CDR1 and CDR2 sequences are KGHDR and SFDVKD. In DNA form, the CDR3 reads TGTGCCAGCAGTTTCCAGACATATGTGCATCAGCCCCAGCATTTT. It codes for CASSFQTYVHQPQHF.

Note on this clonotype: This sequence may be a read error, since a much larger clone differs from it by one base. In this CDR3 the conserved last residue, phenylalanine or tryptophan, is missing, so a read error is likely. V and J are TRBV11-2 and TRBJ2-7; D ambiguous. Trimming pared 5 bases from V and 0 bases from J, leaving 11 bases between. This CDR3 is built from 14 residues. Germline CDR1 SGHAT, CDR2 FQNNGV. CDR3 amino acids: CASSPTPGSYEQYC. As DNA, the CDR3 is TGTGCCAGCAGCCCTACCCCGGGCTCCTACGAGCAGTACTGC.

The chain couples TRBV20-1 to TRBJ1-5; possibly TRBD1 for D (6 bases). This CDR3 spans 15 amino acids. Germline CDR1 reads DFQATT; CDR2 reads SNEGSKA (reference sequence). V gave up 6 bases and J gave up 0 bases, with 15 bases separating them. The CDR3 nucleotides are TGCAGTGCCCAACGTACAGGGAATAGCAATCAGCCCCAGCATTTT. It is translated as CSAQRTGNSNQPQHF.

The rearrangement uses TRBV12-3 or TRBV12-4 and TRBJ1-3, with D unclear. V lost 6 bases and J 1 base, leaving 10 bases between the germline ends. The CDR3 has 14 amino acids. In nucleotides, the CDR3 is TGTGCCAGCAGCCGCCCTGGTTCTGGAAACACCATATATTTT. Protein sequence: CASSRPGSGNTIYF.

The rearrangement joins TRBV5-1 to TRBJ1-1, with 9 bases identical to TRBD1. CDR3 length: 12 residues. V trimming: 3 bases; J trimming: 8 bases; junction bases outside the gene matches: 2. From germline, CDR1 is SGHRS and CDR2 YFSETQ. The CDR3 spells CASSSGQGEAFF. CDR3 bases: TGCGCCAGCAGCTCCGGACAGGGGGAAGCTTTCTTT.

This clonotype was detected many times. The chain has TRBV12-3 or TRBV12-4 and TRBJ2-5; unclear D gene. The CDR3 is made up of 12 amino acids. Trimming left V 2 bases short and J 3 bases short, with 4 bases between. Here the CDR3 reads CASSLREETQYF. Here the CDR3 DNA reads TGTGCCAGCAGTTTACGTGAAGAGACCCAGTACTTC.

This clonotype was recorded a few times. The chain links TRBV20-1 to TRBJ2-7; 8 bases map to TRBD1. Germline V gene sequence: CDR1 DFQATT, CDR2 SNEGSKA (reference sequence). Germline trimming cut 6 bases from V and 4 bases from J; bases unmatched to any gene: 14. There are 15 residues in the CDR3. CDR3 protein: CSAQTWTGYSYEQYF. DNA of the CDR3: TGCAGTGCCCAGACTTGGACAGGGTATTCTTACGAGCAGTACTTC.

In its sample, this clonotype was seen many times. The chain combines TRBV10-2 with TRBJ2-5; D is undetermined. The V and J ends lost 3 bases and 1 base respectively, with 12 bases between them. The CDR3 extends over 15 amino acids. CDR1 is WSHSY, CDR2 SAAADI, per germline. CDR3 sequence reads: CASSDGGAFQETQYF. CDR3 nucleotides: TGCGCCAGCAGTGACGGTGGAGCTTTCCAAGAGACCCAGTACTTC.

A word on this clonotype: A much larger clonotype is one base distant, so this may be a read error. The CDR3: CASSPTQGLGTEASF. The CDR3 coding sequence is TGTGCCAGTAGCCCTACTCAGGGCTTGGGCACTGAAGCTTCCTTT. The chain uses TRBV19 and TRBJ1-1; tentatively, D is TRBD1 (5 bases). The CDR3 loop spans 15 amino acids. Germline CDR1 reads LNHDA; CDR2 reads SQIVND (reference sequence).

The chain is built from TRBV7-9 and TRBJ2-6; 9 bases line up with TRBD2. The CDR3 consists of 17 residues. Trimming cost V 5 bases and J 0 bases; bases outside gene matches: 5. The germline V gene encodes CDR1 SEHNR and CDR2 FQNEAQ (reference sequence). CDR3 residues: CASSRGLAPSGANVLTF. The CDR3 DNA is TGTGCCAGCAGCAGGGGACTAGCTCCCTCTGGGGCCAACGTCCTGACTTTC.

This chain links TRBV10-3 with TRBJ2-7, with TRBD1 matching 9 bases. Trimming took 8 bases from V and 3 from J; bases not matched to a gene: 8. The CDR3 runs to 14 residues. Germline V gives CDR1 ENHRY, CDR2 SYGVKD. The CDR3 DNA reads TGTGCCATCGGGGGACAGGGTATCGACTACGAGCAGTACTTC. Translating it yields CAIGGQGIDYEQYF.

This clonotype was seen a handful of times. V gene TRBV7-3 combines with J gene TRBJ2-7; D uncertain. This CDR3 contains 15 residues. Germline CDR1 SGHTA, CDR2 FQGTGA. The V end lost 2 bases, the J end lost 3 bases, and 14 bases lay between the germline ends. CDR3 loop: CASSLYGGSDYEQYF. The CDR3 DNA follows: TGTGCCAGCAGCTTATACGGTGGGTCAGACTACGAGCAGTACTTC.